This T cell receptor beta chain appears in the sequencing data of a study of T cells in Graves' hyperthyroidism and ophthalmopathy (dated by TCRdb to between 2018 and 2021). In terms of the full investigation: Peripheral blood was sampled at the time of initial diagnosis, prior to any treatment. After blood sampling, hyperthyroidism patients were treated with methimazole at a starting dose of 30 mg daily, and ophthalmopathy patients were treated with high-dose intravenous methylprednisolone. To identify distinguishing TCR V-J signatures, a discovery cohort of about a hundred patients was used, comprising 40 to 45 with Graves' ophthalmopathy and 57 with stable Graves' hyperthyroidism. The paper reports TCR Vbeta CDR3 sequencing of some 140 peripheral blood samples: around 41 ophthalmopathy, over 70 hyperthyroidism and around 17 progressor patients. Prospective prediction of ophthalmopathy was tested in an independent validation cohort of 18 hyperthyroidism patients and 15 to 17 patients who later progressed to ophthalmopathy. In addition, the study compared T-cell repertoires in thyroid tissue and in blood from over 5 Graves' hyperthyroidism patients. The approximately 90 discovery patients were randomly split 7:3 into training and test sets. The paper as a whole reports these results and caveats: Most expanded thyroid clonotypes (frequency above 0.001) were also detected in blood, suggesting blood repertoires may reflect thyroid immune responses. Sample size was not statistically predetermined, and blinding of investigators to group allocation was not performed. During validation, the model predicted progression to ophthalmopathy a median of roughly 7.1 months ahead of onset, with roughly 65% sensitivity and under 85% specificity. A 13 V-J signature model separated ophthalmopathy from stable hyperthyroidism, with about 88% sensitivity and approximately 81% specificity in cross-validation and 80%/75% in testing.

Moderately to severely active disease, a Clinical Activity Score of at least 3, a NOSPECS grade of at least 4, and a duration under 3 months were present in ophthalmopathy patients. Any patient with an uncontrolled infection, another autoimmune disease, pregnancy or lactation was excluded. Clinical symptoms, serum thyroxine and TRAb, thyroid ultrasound, and orbital computed tomography formed the basis for the diagnoses. PBMCs were separated from roughly 10 ml of fresh peripheral blood using Ficoll-Paque density gradient centrifugation. Trizol reagent was used to extract total RNA, and RNA quality was then checked on an Agilent 2100 Bioanalyzer. The TCR beta CDR3 regions were amplified from the RNA transcripts. The first round of RT-PCR for the TCR CDR3 was performed with the HTBI primer set and the Qiagen OneStep RT-PCR kit. Libraries were constructed in a second round of multiplex PCR, after which size selection and purification were performed. Sequencing of the libraries was done on an Illumina HiSeq2000 using paired-end 100 bp reads. From the authors' description of their analysis: SOAPnuke was used to process the raw data, with reads discarded if the reads contained adapters or uncalled bases, had a mean Phred below 15, or lacked an exact constant-primer or identifier match. COPE v1.2.5 was used to merge the high-quality paired reads, and each unique nucleotide sequence was defined as a clonotype. MiTCR v1.1 was used to align clonotypes to the IMGT TRBV, TRBD and TRBJ reference segments. The analysis was restricted to V-J combinations with a frequency above 0.0001, which together covered 99% to 99.2% of the repertoires. A TCS score was defined as the ratio of F50 (clonal expansion) to E x V (chaos), with BLOSUM62-based TCRdist applied between CDR3 peptides within each V-J. Welch's t-statistics and random forest reduced 500 to 650 V-J features to roughly 13, which were used in a naive Bayes classifier (R e1071). The similarity between thyroid and blood repertoires was quantified using the Morisita-Horn index. TCRdb took the public reads, trimmed them with fastp at Q25, ran MiXCR for clone calling and kept in-frame beta chains. Rows with one shared CDR3 protein collapse into an entry with the most common genes and DNA. V and J calls and clone size were set by TCRdb, not the authors. In this sample the table shows more than 500,000 distinct CDR3 sequences, about 15% of which occur a single time. About 4.5% of the sample is held by the ten biggest clonotypes.

The CDR3 runs 13 residues from the cysteine to the phenylalanine. The read is trimmed to its CDR3 DNA, 39 bases read in frame from base 1. CDR1 is given as SGHAT and CDR2 as FQNNGV, both from the germline V gene. V was cut back by 4 bases and J by 6 bases, leaving a gap of 12 bases between them. Details on this clonotype: The clone's antigen remains unknown. No much larger clone exists at a distance of one base, and base qualities are not known.

This clonotype originated in a woman between 40 and 55 years old with Graves' ophthalmopathy. Sequenced input: blood. Rearrangement joined TRBV11-2 to TRBJ1-1; the D segment could be TRBD1, given 5 matching bases. The CDR3: CASSSAGTPEAFF. The DNA sequence is given as TGTGCCAGCAGCTCGGCTGGGACGCCTGAAGCTTTCTTT.